This TCR beta chain was found in a study of OX40 agonist ivuxolimab in advanced cancers. Some background on the complete study: Ivuxolimab was an agonistic, fully human IgG2 monoclonal antibody directed against OX40 (CD134), a costimulatory receptor. Intravenous ivuxolimab was administered to patients every 2 weeks at six dose levels: 0.01, 0.1, 0.3, 1.5, 3 and 10 mg/kg. Among the roughly 52 dose-escalation patients, about 20 had hepatocellular carcinoma, around 15 melanoma, 9 renal cell carcinoma and 9 head and neck cancer. A male proportion of nearly 85% and a mean age of roughly 58 years, ranging from 23 to 79, were recorded for the dose-escalation cohort. Prior anti-PD-1, anti-PD-L1 or anti-CTLA-4 therapy was permitted, and about 40% of dose-escalation patients had received checkpoint inhibitors. Three dose-escalation patients achieved partial responses, one with hepatocellular carcinoma and two with cutaneous melanoma. The purpose of peripheral TCRbeta sequencing was to test whether ivuxolimab changed TCR sequence diversity and led to clonal T-cell expansion. The monotherapy dose-escalation portion (N of about 50 patients) of the phase I ivuxolimab trial is reported in the paper.

Patients with a history of autoimmune disease or receiving systemic immunosuppression were excluded from the trial. In every dose cohort, peripheral blood was drawn for TCR sequencing at baseline, cycle 4 day 1, and cycle 7 day 1. Samples were obtained from an open-label, multicenter, first-in-human phase I dose-escalation trial of ivuxolimab. The trial enrolled adults with locally advanced or metastatic head and neck squamous cell, hepatocellular, melanoma or renal cell carcinoma. Before TCR sequencing, CD4+ T cells and CD8+ T cells were sorted from peripheral blood as separate populations. For sequencing of the TCRbeta CDR3 region, genomic DNA was extracted from the sorted cells. The immunoSEQ Assay was used to sequence the TCRbeta CDR3 regions. The source is immuneACCESS, and TCRdb retained only in-frame sequences with V and J called. Part of the clones is not carried over; for the studies checked, unresolved V genes explain less than half of this, and the remainder is unexplained. In this sample the table shows 95,000 to 100,000 clones, about four fifths of which occur a single time. The ten most abundant clones make up around 1.6% of the sample.

The research as a whole found: Partial responders in the 0.1-3.0 mg/kg groups had among the lowest normalized peripheral clonal expansion, especially among CD8+ T cells. Antigen specificity was not determined for the clonally expanded peripheral T cells. Low levels of normalized T-cell clonal expansion were also shown by some nonresponding patients. On average, CD8+ T cells showed more expanded clones than CD4+ T cells after ivuxolimab. At doses from 0.1 to 3.0 mg/kg, clonal expansion was seen in both CD4+ and CD8+ blood T cells between baseline and week 6.

About this clone: Its antigen is not yet known. No base quality information exists; no much larger clone differs at one position.

Sequencing was performed on CD4+ or CD8+ T cells sorted from blood, taken in a trial of the OX40 agonist ivuxolimab. The clonotype originates from an adult with an advanced solid tumor such as melanoma, head and neck, liver or kidney cancer.

The DNA sequence follows: TGTGCCAGCAGCTTAAGGCCGGGGGCGTCCCACACTGAAGCTTTCTTT. It is translated as CASSLRPGASHTEAFF. This sequence uses TRBV7-6 and TRBJ1-1; the D segment could be TRBD1, given 6 matching bases. The V end loses 2 bases and the J end loses 3 bases, and a stretch of 16 bases separates them. The CDR3 numbers 16 residues from cysteine through phenylalanine. Only the CDR3 DNA is retained, 48 bases long and in frame from the first base. CDR1 is given as SGHVS and CDR2 as FNYEAQ, both from the germline V gene.